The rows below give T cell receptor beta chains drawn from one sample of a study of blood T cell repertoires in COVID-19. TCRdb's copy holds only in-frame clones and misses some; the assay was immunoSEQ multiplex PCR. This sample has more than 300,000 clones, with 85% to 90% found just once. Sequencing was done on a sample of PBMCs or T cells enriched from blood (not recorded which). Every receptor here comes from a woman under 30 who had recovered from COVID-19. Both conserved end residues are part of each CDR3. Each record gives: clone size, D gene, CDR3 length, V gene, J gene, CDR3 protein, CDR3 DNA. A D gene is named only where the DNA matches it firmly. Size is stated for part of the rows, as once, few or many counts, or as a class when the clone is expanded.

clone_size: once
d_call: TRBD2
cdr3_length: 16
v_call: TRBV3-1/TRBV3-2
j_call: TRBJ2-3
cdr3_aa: CASSPGLAGPTDTQYF
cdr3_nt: TGTGCCAGCAGCCCGGGACTAGCGGGACCCACAGATACGCAGTATTTT

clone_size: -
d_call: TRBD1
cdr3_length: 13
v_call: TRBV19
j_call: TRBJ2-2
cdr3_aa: CAGRQGGTGELFF
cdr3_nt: TGTGCCGGACGACAGGGGGGCACCGGGGAGCTGTTTTTT

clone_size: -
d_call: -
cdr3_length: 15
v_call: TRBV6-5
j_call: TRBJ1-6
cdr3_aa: CASKRTGIIDSPLHF
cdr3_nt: TGTGCCAGCAAACGCACAGGGATTATTGATTCACCCCTCCACTTT

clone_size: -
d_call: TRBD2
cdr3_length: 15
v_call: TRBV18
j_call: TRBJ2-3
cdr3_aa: CASSPAGGSTDTQYF
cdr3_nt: TGTGCCAGCTCCCCCGCGGGGGGAAGCACAGATACGCAGTATTTT

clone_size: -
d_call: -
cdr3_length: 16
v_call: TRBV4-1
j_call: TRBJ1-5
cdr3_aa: CASSQARVSSNQPQHF
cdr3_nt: TGCGCCAGCAGCCAAGCCCGCGTTTCAAGCAATCAGCCCCAGCATTTT

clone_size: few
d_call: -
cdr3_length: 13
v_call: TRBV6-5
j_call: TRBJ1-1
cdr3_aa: CASSRRENTEAFF
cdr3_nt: TGTGCCAGCAGCCGTAGAGAGAACACTGAAGCTTTCTTT

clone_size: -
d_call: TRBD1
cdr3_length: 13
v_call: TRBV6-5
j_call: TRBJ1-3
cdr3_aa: CASPGQGGNTIYF
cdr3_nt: TGTGCCAGCCCGGGACAGGGGGGAAACACCATATATTTT

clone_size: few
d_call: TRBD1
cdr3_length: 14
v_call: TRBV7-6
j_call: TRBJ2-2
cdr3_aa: CASGGQGNTGELFF
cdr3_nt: TGTGCCAGCGGGGGACAGGGGAACACCGGGGAGCTGTTTTTT

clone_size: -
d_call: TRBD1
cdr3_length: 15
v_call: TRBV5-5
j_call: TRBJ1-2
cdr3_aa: CASSPGQEGNYGYTF
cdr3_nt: TGTGCCAGCAGCCCGGGACAGGAGGGGAACTATGGCTACACCTTC

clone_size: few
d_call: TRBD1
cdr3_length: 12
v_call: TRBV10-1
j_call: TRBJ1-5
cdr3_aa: CASGQGNQPQHF
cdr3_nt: TGCGCCAGCGGACAGGGAAATCAGCCCCAGCATTTT

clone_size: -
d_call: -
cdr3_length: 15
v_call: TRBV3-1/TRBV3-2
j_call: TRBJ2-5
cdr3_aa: CASSHPWLVEETQYF
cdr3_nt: TGTGCCAGCAGCCACCCCTGGCTCGTTGAAGAGACCCAGTACTTC

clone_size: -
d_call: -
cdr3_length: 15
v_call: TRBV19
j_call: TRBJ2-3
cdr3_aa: CASRARDTPTDTQYF
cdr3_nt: TGTGCCAGTAGAGCCCGGGACACTCCCACAGATACGCAGTATTTT

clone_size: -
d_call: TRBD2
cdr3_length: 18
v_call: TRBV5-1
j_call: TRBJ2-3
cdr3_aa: CASSSGTSGDRFTDTQYF
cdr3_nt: TGCGCCAGCAGCTCTGGGACTAGCGGAGATAGATTCACAGATACGCAGTATTTT

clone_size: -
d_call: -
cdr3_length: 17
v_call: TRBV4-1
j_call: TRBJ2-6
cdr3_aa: CASSQILASSGANVLTF
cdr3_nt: TGCGCCAGCAGCCAAATCCTGGCAAGCTCTGGGGCCAACGTCCTGACTTTC

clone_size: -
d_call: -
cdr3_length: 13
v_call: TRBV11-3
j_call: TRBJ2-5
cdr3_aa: CASSLARYETQYF
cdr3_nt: TGTGCCAGCAGCTTAGCGCGGTACGAGACCCAGTACTTC

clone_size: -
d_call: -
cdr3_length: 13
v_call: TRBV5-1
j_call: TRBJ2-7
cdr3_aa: CASSKADSTEQYF
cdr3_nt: TGCGCCAGCAGCAAAGCGGACAGTACCGAGCAGTACTTC

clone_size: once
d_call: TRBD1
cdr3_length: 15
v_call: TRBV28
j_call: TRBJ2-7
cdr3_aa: CASSLLDREYDEQYF
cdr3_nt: TGTGCCAGCAGTTTACTCGACAGGGAGTACGACGAGCAGTACTTC

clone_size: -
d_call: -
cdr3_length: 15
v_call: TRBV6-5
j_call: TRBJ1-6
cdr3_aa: CASSYSGVPNSPLHF
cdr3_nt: TGTGCCAGCAGTTACTCAGGAGTCCCGAATTCACCCCTCCACTTT

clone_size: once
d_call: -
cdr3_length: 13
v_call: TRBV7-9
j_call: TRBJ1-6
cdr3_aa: CASSSTYNSPLHF
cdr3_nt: TGTGCCAGCAGCTCGACATATAATTCACCCCTCCACTTT

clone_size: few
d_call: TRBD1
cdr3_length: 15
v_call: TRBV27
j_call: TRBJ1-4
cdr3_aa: CASSTGQGLNEKLFF
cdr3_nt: TGTGCCAGCAGTACGGGACAGGGCCTCAATGAAAAACTGTTTTTT

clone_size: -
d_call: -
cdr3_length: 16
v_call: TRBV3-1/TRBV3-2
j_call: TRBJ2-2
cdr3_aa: CASSQLRQENTGELFF
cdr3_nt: TGTGCCAGCAGCCAGTTACGACAAGAGAACACCGGGGAGCTGTTTTTT

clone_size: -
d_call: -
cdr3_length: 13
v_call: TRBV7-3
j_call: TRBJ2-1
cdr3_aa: CASSPQGGNEQFF
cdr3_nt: TGTGCCAGCAGCCCCCAGGGGGGCAATGAGCAGTTCTTC

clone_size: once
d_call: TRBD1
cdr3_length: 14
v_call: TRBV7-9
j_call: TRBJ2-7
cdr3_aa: CASIPGTGVYEQYF
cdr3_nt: TGTGCCAGCATCCCCGGGACAGGGGTCTACGAGCAGTACTTC

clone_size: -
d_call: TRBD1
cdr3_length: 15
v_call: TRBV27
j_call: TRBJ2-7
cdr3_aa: CASSEGQLSSYEQYF
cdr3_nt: TGTGCCAGCAGCGAGGGACAGTTGAGCTCCTACGAGCAGTACTTC

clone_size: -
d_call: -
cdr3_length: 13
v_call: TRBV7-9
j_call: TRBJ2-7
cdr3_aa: CASSFGPTYEQYF
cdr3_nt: TGTGCCAGCAGCTTTGGGCCGACCTACGAGCAGTACTTC

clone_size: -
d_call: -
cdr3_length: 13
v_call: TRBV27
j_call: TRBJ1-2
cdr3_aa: CASSLGGEVGYTF
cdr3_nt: TGTGCCAGCAGTTTGGGGGGGGAGGTTGGCTACACCTTC

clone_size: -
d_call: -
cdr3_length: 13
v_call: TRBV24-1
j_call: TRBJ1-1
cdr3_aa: CATSAGFRTEAFF
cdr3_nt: TGTGCCACCAGTGCGGGGTTCCGCACTGAAGCTTTCTTT

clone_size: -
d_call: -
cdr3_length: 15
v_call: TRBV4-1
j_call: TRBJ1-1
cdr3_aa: CASSQTPEMNTEAFF
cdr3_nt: TGCGCCAGCAGCCAAACCCCAGAAATGAACACTGAAGCTTTCTTT

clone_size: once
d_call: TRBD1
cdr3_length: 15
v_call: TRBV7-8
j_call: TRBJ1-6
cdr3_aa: CASSFYGQGDSPLHF
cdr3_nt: TGTGCCAGCAGCTTCTATGGACAGGGGGATTCACCCCTCCACTTT

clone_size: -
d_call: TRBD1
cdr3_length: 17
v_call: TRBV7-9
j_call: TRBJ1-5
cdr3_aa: CASSLDRDFYSNQPQHF
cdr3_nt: TGTGCCAGCAGCTTGGACAGGGATTTCTATAGCAATCAGCCCCAGCATTTT

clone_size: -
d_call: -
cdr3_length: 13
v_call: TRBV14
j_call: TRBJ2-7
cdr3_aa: CASSQGHPYEQYF
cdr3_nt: TGTGCCAGCAGCCAAGGACACCCCTACGAGCAGTACTTC

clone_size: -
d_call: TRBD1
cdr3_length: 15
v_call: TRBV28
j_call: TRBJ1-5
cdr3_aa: CASSPGQEGNQPQHF
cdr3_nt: TGTGCCAGCAGTCCGGGACAGGAGGGCAATCAGCCCCAGCATTTT

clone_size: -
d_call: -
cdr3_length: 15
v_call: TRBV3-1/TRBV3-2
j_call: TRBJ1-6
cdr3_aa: CASSQGEQGHSPLHF
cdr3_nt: TGTGCCAGCAGCCAAGGGGAACAGGGCCATTCACCCCTCCACTTT

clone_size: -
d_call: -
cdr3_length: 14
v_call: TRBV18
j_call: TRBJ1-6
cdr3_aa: CASSPRDYNSPLHF
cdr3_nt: TGTGCCAGCTCACCGAGGGATTATAATTCACCCCTCCACTTT

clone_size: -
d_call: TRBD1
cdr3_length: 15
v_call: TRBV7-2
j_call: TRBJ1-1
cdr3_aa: CASSSLRQGNTEAFF
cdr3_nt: TGTGCCAGCAGCTCCCTCCGACAGGGCAACACTGAAGCTTTCTTT

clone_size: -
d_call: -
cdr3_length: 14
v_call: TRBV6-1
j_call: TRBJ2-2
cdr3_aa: CASSEGGPTGELFF
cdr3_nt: TGTGCCAGCAGTGAGGGGGGACCCACCGGGGAGCTGTTTTTT

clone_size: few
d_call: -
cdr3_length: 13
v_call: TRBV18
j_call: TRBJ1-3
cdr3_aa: CASSPGPEATIYF
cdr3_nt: TGTGCCAGCTCACCGGGCCCGGAGGCCACCATATATTTT

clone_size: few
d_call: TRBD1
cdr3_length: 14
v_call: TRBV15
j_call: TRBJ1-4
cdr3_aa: CATSRRTGDEKLFF
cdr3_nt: TGTGCCACCAGCAGAAGGACAGGGGACGAAAAACTGTTTTTT

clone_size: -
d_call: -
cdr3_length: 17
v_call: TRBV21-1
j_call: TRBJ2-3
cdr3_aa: CASSKSSGQGVWDTQYF
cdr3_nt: TGTGCCAGCAGCAAAAGCTCCGGACAGGGGGTTTGGGATACGCAGTATTTT

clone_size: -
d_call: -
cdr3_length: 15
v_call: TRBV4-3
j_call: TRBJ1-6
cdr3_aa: CASSQVDRSASPLHF
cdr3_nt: TGCGCCAGCAGCCAAGTTGACAGGTCGGCTTCACCCCTCCACTTT

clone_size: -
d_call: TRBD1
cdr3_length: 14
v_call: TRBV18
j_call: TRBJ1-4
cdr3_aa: CASSPTGYNEKLFF
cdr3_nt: TGTGCCAGCTCACCGACAGGGTATAATGAAAAACTGTTTTTT

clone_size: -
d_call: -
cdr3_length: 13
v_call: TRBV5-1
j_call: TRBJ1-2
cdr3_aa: CASSLITGQGYTF
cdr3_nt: TGCGCCAGCAGCTTGATAACAGGGCAAGGCTACACCTTC

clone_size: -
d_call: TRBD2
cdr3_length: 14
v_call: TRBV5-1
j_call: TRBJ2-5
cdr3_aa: CASSPSGGRETQYF
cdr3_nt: TGCGCCAGCAGCCCTAGCGGGGGGAGGGAGACCCAGTACTTC

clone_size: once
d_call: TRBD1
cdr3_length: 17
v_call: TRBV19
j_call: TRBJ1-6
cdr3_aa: CASSNTGVRSYNSPLHF
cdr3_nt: TGTGCCAGTAGTAACACAGGGGTGCGCTCCTATAATTCACCCCTCCACTTT

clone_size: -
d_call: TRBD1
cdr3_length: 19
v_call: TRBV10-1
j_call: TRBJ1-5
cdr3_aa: CASSEAPLDRTGKSQPQHF
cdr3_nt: TGCGCCAGCAGTGAGGCCCCCCTGGATAGGACAGGGAAAAGTCAGCCCCAGCATTTT

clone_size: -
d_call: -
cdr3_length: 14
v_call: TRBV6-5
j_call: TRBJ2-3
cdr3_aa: CASAEFSSMDTQYF
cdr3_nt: TGTGCCAGCGCCGAATTTAGTAGTATGGATACGCAGTATTTT

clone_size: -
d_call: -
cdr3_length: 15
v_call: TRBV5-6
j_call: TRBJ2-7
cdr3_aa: CASSWPRDTHYEQYF
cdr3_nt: TGTGCCAGCAGCTGGCCCCGGGACACCCACTACGAGCAGTACTTC

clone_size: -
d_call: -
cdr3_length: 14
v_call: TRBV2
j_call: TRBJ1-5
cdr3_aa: CASSVGSRGQPQHF
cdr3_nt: TGTGCCAGCAGTGTGGGGTCGAGAGGGCAGCCCCAGCATTTT

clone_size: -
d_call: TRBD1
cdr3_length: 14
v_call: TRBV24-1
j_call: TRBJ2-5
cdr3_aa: CATSDPTGEETQYF
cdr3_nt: TGTGCCACCAGTGACCCGACAGGGGAAGAGACCCAGTACTTC

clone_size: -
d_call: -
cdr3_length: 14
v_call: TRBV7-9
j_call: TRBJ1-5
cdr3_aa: CASSYRQSNQPQHF
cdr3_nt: TGTGCCAGCAGCTACAGACAGAGCAATCAGCCCCAGCATTTT

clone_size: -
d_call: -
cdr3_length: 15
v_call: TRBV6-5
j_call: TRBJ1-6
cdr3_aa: CASSLQQGTNSPLHF
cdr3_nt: TGTGCCAGCAGCCTCCAGCAGGGGACTAATTCACCCCTCCACTTT

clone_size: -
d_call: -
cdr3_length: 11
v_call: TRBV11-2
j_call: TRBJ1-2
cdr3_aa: CASSLTYGYTF
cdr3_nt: TGTGCCAGCAGCTTAACATACGGCTACACCTTC

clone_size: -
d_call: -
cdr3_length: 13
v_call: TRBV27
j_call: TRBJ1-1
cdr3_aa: CASSLQMNTEAFF
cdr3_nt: TGTGCCAGCAGTCTACAGATGAACACTGAAGCTTTCTTT

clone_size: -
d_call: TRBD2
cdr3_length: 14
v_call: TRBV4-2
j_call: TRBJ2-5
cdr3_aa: CASSPSGGGETQYF
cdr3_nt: TGTGCCAGCAGCCCTAGCGGGGGTGGGGAGACCCAGTACTTC

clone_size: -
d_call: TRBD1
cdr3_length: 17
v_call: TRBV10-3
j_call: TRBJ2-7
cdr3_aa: CAISVPLGTGTNDEQYF
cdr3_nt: TGTGCCATCAGTGTTCCTCTAGGGACAGGGACTAACGACGAGCAGTACTTC

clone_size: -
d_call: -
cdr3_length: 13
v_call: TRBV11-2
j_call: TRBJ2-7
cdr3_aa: CASSFISSYEQYF
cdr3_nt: TGTGCCAGCAGCTTTATCAGCTCCTACGAGCAGTACTTC

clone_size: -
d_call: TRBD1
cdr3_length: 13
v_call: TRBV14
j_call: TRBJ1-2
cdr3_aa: CASSPDRNYGYTF
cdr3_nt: TGTGCCAGCAGCCCGGACAGGAACTATGGCTACACCTTC

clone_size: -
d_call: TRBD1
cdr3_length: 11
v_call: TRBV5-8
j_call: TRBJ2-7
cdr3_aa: CASSWGQGKYF
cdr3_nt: TGTGCCAGCAGCTGGGGACAGGGAAAGTACTTC

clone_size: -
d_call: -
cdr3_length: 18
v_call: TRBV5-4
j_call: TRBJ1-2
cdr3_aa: CASSLGGGQGSHNYGYTF
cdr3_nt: TGTGCCAGCAGCTTGGGCGGTGGGCAGGGTTCCCATAACTATGGCTACACCTTC

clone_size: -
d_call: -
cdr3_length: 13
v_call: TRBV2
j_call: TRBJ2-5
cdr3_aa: CASQTEYQETQYF
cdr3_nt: TGTGCCAGCCAGACGGAGTACCAAGAGACCCAGTACTTC